This record looks at one T cell receptor beta chain sequence and its context. The naive CD8 subset, CD45RO-negative cells positively selected for CCR7, excluded terminally differentiated effector memory CD45RA+ cells. This sample stems from a study of shared clonotypes between healthy human individuals. Germline V lookup: CDR1 SEHNR, CDR2 FQNEAQ (reference sequence). CDR3 length: 17 amino acids. The ends lost 5 bases at V and 4 bases at J; junction bases unmatched: 8. Assay: immunoSEQ multiplex PCR; the TCRdb copy retains only in-frame clones and omits some. The repertoire consists of hundreds of thousands of clones, with 90% to 95% occurring once and the leading ten covering approximately 25%.

Input material: naive CD8+ T cells sorted from blood. The TCR comes from a man aged 25-45 years in good health. The chain couples TRBV7-9 to TRBJ2-3, with 14 bases matching TRBD2. CDR3 nucleotide sequence: TGTGCCAGCAGCACCGGGACTAGCGGGAGAGGAGCAGATACGCAGTATTTT. This codes for CASSTGTSGRGADTQYF. The whole variable domain, filled in from reference TRBV7-9 and TRBJ2-3, reads DTGVSQNPRHKITKRGQNVTFRCDPISEHNRLYWYRQTLGQGPEFLTYFQNEAQLEKSRLLSDRFSAERPKGSFSTLEIQRTEQGDSAMYLCASSTGTSGRGADTQYFGPGTRLTVL.